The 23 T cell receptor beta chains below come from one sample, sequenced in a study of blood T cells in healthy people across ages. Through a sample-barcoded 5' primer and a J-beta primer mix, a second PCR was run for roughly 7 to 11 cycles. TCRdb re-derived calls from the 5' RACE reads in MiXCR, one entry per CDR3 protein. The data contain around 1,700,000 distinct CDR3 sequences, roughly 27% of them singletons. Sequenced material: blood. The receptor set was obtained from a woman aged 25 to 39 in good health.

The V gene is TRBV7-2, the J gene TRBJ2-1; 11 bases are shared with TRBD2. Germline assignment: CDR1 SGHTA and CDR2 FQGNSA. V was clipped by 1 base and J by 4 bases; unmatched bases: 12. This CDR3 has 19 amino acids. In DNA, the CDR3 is TGTGCCAGCAGCTTAGAAGGGCTAGCGGGAGGCTATGGGTACAATGAGCAGTTCTTC. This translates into CASSLEGLAGGYGYNEQFF.

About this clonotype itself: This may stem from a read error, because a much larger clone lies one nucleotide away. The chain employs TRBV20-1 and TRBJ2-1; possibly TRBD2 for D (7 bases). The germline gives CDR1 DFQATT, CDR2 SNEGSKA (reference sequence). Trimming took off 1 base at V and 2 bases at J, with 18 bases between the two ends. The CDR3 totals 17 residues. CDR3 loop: CSARVAGAQSPYNEQFF. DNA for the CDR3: TGCAGTGCTAGAGTTGCGGGGGCCCAGAGCCCCTACAATGAGCAGTTCTTC.

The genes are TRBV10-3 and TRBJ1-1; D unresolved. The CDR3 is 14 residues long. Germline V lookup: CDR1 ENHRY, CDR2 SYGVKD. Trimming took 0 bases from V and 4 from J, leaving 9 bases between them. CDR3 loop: CAISESRTATEAFF. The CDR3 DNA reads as TGTGCCATCAGTGAGTCGCGGACGGCCACTGAAGCTTTCTTT.

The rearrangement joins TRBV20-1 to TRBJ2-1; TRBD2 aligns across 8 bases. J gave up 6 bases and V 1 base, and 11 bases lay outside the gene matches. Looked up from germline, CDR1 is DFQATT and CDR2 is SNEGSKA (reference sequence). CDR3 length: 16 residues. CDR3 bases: TGCAGTGCTAGAGGTCGTGTTAGCGGGACTCTCAATGAGCAGTTCTTC. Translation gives CSARGRVSGTLNEQFF.

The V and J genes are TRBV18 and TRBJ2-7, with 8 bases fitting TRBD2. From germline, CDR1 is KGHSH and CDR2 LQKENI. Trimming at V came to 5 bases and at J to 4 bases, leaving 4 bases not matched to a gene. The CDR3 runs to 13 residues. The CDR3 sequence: CASSSIAGYEQYF. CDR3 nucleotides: TGTGCCAGCTCATCGATAGCGGGGTACGAGCAGTACTTC.

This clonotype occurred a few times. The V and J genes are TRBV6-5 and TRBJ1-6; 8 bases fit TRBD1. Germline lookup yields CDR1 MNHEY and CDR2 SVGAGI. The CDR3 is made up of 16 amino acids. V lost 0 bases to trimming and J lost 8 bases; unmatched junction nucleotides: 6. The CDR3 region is CASSYSTGARDSPLHF. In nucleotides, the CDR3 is TGTGCCAGCAGTTACTCGACAGGGGCAAGGGATTCACCCCTCCACTTT.

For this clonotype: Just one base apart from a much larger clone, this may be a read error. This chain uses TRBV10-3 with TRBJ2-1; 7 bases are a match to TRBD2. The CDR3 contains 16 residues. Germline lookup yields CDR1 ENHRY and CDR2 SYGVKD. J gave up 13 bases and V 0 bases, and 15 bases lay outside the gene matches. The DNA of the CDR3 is TGTGCCATCAGTGAGTCCGGCGGGGAGACTAGCCGGTCCCAGTTCTTC. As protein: CAISESGGETSRSQFF.

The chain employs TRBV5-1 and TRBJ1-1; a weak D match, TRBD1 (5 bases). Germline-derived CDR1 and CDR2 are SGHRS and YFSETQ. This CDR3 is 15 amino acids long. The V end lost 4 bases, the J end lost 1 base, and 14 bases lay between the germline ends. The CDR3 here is CASSASGTGNTEAFF. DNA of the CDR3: TGCGCCAGCAGCGCTTCCGGGACGGGGAACACTGAAGCTTTCTTT. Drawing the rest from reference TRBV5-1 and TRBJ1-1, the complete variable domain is KAGVTQTPRYLIKTRGQQVTLSCSPISGHRSVSWYQQTPGQGLQFLFEYFSETQRNKGNFPGRFSGRQFSNSRSEMNVSTLELGDSALYLCASSASGTGNTEAFFGQGTRLTVV.

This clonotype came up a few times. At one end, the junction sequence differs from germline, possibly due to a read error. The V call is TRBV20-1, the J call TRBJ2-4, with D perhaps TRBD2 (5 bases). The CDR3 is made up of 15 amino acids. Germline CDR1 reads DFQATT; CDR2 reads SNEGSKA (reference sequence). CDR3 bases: TGCAGTACTAGAGTTTGGGGTCAAGCCAAAAACATTCAGTACTTC. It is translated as CSTRVWGQAKNIQYF.

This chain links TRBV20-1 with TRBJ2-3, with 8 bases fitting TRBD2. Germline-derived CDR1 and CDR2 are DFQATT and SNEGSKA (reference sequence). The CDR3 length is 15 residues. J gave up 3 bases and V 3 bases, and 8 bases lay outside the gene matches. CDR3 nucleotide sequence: TGCAGTGCTAGTCTCGCGGGAGGCATAACAGATACGCAGTATTTT. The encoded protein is CSASLAGGITDTQYF.

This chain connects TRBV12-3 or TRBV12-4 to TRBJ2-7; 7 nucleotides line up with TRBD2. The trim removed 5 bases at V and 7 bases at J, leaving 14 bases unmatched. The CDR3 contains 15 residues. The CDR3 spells CASSRTGTNYNEQYF. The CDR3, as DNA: TGTGCCAGCAGTAGGACCGGGACTAACTACAATGAGCAGTACTTC.

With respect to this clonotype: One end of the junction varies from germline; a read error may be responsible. This chain's CDR3 is CSVEAGLRAGKQYF. CDR3 coding DNA: TGCAGCGTCGAAGCGGGGTTGCGAGCGGGGAAGCAGTACTTC. The rearrangement links TRBV29-1 to TRBJ2-7; 7 positions match TRBD2. The CDR3 spans 14 residues. Per the germline V gene, CDR1 is SQVTM and CDR2 is ANQGSEA.

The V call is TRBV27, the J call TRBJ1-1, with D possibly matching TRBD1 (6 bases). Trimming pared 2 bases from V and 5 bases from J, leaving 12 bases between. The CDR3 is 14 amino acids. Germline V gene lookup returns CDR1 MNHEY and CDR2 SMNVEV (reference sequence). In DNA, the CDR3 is TGTGCCAGCAGTTTACGGGGGACAAAAACTGAAGCTTTCTTT. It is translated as CASSLRGTKTEAFF.

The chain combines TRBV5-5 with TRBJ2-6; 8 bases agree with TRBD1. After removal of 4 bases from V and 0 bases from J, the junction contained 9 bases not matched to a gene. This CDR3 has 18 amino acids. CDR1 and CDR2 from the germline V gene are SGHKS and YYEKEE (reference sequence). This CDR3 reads CASSIRTGWSSGANVLTF. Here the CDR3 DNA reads TGTGCCAGCAGCATTAGGACAGGGTGGAGCTCTGGGGCCAACGTCCTGACTTTC.

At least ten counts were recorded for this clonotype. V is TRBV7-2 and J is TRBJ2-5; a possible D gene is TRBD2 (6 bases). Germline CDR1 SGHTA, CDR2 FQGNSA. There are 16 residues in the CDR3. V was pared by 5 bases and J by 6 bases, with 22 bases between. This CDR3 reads CASSRAASDFMKTQYF. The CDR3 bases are TGTGCCAGCAGCCGAGCGGCTAGCGATTTTATGAAGACCCAGTACTTC.

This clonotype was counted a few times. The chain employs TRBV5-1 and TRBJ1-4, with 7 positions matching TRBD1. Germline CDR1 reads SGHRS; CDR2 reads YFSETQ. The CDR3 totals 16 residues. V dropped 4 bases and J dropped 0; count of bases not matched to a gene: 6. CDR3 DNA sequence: TGCGCCAGCAGCACCGGGACAGCTGCAACTAATGAAAAACTGTTTTTT. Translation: CASSTGTAATNEKLFF.

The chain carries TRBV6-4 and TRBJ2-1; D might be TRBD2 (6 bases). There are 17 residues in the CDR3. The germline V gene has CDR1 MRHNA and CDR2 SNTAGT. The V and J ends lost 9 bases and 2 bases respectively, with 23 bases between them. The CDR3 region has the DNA TGTGCCAGGTCGCTTCTAGCGAGGGGCCGACCCTACAATGAGCAGTTCTTC. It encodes CARSLLARGRPYNEQFF.

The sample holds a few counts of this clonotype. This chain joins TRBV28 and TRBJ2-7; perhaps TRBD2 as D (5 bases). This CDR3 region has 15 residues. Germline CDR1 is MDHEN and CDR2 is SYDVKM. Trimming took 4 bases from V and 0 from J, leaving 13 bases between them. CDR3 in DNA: TGTGCCAGCAGTTCCCCGGGGTCCAGCTCCTACGAGCAGTACTTC. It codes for CASSSPGSSSYEQYF.

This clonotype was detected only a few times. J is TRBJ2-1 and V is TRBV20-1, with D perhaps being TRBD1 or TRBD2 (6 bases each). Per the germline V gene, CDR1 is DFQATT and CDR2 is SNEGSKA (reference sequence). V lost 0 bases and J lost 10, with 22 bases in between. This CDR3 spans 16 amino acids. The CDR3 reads CSARDRGRRLFIEQFF. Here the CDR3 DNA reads TGCAGTGCTAGAGATCGGGGGCGGCGGCTATTTATCGAGCAGTTCTTC.

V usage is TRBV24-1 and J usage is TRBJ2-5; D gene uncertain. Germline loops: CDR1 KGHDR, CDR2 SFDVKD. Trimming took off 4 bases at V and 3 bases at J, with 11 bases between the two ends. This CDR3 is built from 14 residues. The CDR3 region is CATSDSGRKETQYF. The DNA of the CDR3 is TGTGCCACCAGTGACTCCGGCAGGAAAGAGACCCAGTACTTC.

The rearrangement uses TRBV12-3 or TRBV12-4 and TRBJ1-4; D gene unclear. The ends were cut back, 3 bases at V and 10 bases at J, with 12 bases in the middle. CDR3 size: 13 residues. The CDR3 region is CASSLGLKGKLFF. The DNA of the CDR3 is TGTGCCAGCAGTTTGGGCCTGAAGGGAAAACTGTTTTTT.

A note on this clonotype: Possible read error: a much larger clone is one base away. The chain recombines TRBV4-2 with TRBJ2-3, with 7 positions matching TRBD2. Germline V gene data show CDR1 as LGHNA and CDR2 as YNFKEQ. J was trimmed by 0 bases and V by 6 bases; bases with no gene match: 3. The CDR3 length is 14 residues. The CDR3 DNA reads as TGTGCCAGCAGGGGGGGGGTTAGCACAGATACGCAGTATTTT. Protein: CASRGGVSTDTQYF.

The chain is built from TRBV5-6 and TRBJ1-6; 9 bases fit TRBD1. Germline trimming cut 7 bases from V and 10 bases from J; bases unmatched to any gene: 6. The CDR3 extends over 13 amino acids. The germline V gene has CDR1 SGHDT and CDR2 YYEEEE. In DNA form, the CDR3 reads TGTGCCAGCGGGGACAGGGAGGGATCACCCCTCCACTTT. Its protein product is CASGDREGSPLHF.